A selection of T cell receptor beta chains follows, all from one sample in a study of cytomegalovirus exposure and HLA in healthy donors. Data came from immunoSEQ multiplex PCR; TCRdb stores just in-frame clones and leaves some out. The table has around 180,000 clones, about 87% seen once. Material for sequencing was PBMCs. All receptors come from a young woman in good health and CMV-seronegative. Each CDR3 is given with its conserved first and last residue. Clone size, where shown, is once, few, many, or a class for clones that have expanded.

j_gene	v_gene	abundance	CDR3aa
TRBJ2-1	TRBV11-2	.	CASSLVQGAVNEQFF
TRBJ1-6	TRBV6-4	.	CASSERFPRQGVSPLHF
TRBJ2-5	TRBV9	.	CASSTPGQGPGETQYF
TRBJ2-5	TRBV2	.	CASSGGAGHQETQYF
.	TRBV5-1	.	CASSLGGRSSYEQYF
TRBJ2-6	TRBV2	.	CASSQRARDRFGANVLTF
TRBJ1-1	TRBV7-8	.	CASSSGGTEAFF
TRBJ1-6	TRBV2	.	CASSGGGAENSPLHF
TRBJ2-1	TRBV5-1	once	CASSLVGGGLSYNEQFF
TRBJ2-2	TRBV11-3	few	CASRPGGTNTGELFF
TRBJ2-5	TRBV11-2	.	CASSLLGSGRAGETQYF
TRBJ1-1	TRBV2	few	CASRTLRDTGNTEAFF
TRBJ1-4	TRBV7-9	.	CASAPGSTNEKLFF
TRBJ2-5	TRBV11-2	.	CASGGGVQETQYF
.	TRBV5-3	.	CARSLDGSGRYEQYF
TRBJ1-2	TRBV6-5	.	CASSYGEGGGGYTF
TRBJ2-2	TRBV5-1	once	CASSLLTSGSTGELFF
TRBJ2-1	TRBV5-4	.	CASSFHYNEQFF
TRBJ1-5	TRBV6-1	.	CASMDRAHSNQPQHF
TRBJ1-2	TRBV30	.	CAWSAANYGYTF
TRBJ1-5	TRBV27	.	CASSPGGYSNQPQHF
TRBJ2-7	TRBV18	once	CASSPRGRTASYEQYF
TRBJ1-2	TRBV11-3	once	CASSLVAGSNYGYTF
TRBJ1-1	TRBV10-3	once	CAISNRDSSGTEAFF
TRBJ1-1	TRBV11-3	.	CASSLERNTEAFF
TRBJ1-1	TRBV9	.	CASSEQGAEAFF
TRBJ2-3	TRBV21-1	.	CATLLTGSDTQYF
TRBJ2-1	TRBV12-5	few	CASGGGAGVNNEQFF
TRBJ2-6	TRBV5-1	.	CASSTGGNSGANVLTF
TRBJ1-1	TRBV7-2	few	CASSLAQGVAFF
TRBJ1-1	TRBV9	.	CASSVTGGTEAFF
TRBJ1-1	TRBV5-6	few	CASSPNQRTEAFF
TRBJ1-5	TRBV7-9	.	CASSSQGGNQPQHF
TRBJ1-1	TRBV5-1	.	CASSLGGGPPWNEAFF
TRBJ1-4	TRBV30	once	CAWRQGAREKLFF
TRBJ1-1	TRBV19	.	CASRFLPNTEAFF
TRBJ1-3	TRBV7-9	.	CASSSLAGEQVDTIYF
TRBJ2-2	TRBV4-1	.	CASSPRTSGGAWDTGELFF
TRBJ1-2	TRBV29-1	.	CSVDIGTNYGYTF